This T cell receptor beta chain was profiled in a study of OX40 agonist ivuxolimab in advanced cancers. About the full investigation: Ivuxolimab was an agonistic, fully human IgG2 monoclonal antibody directed against OX40 (CD134), a costimulatory receptor. Intravenous ivuxolimab was administered to patients every 2 weeks at six dose levels: 0.01, 0.1, 0.3, 1.5, 3 and 10 mg/kg. Among the approximately 54 dose-escalation patients, 19 had hepatocellular carcinoma, 15 or so melanoma, 9 renal cell carcinoma and 9 head and neck cancer. In the dose-escalation cohort, around four fifths of patients were male, and the mean age was approximately 60 years with a range of roughly 20 to 85. Prior anti-PD-1, anti-PD-L1 or anti-CTLA-4 therapy was permitted, and checkpoint inhibitors had been received by roughly 42% of dose-escalation patients. Partial responses occurred in three dose-escalation patients, of whom one had hepatocellular carcinoma and two had cutaneous melanoma. Peripheral TCRbeta sequencing aimed to test whether ivuxolimab altered TCR sequence diversity and caused clonal T-cell expansion. The paper describes the monotherapy dose-escalation part (N = 52 patients) of the phase I trial of ivuxolimab.

For this clone: Its cognate antigen has yet to be identified. The input lacks base qualities; no much larger clone sits a single base away.

Patients with autoimmune disease history or receiving systemic immunosuppression were excluded from the trial. Peripheral blood for TCR sequencing was drawn from every dose cohort at baseline, at cycle 4 day 1 and at cycle 7 day 1. Samples came from an open-label, multicenter, first-in-human phase I dose-escalation trial of ivuxolimab. Adults with locally advanced or metastatic melanoma, renal cell carcinoma, hepatocellular carcinoma or head and neck squamous cell carcinoma were enrolled in the trial. Before TCR sequencing, CD4+ and CD8+ T cells were separately sorted from peripheral blood. Results the study describes overall, beyond this receptor: In partial responders in the 0.1-3.0 mg/kg groups, normalized peripheral clonal expansion was found to be among the lowest, especially among CD8+ T cells. Low levels of normalized T-cell clonal expansion were also shown by some nonresponding patients. Clonal expansion of both CD4+ and CD8+ blood T cells was observed from baseline to week 6 at doses 0.1 to 3.0 mg/kg. Which antigens the clonally expanded peripheral T cells were specific for was not determined. After ivuxolimab, more expanded clones were found on average in CD8+ T cells than in CD4+ T cells.

The CDR3, cysteine through phenylalanine, is 14 amino acids long. Left in the record is the CDR3 DNA by itself, 42 bases read in frame from the first base. Trimming at the junction amounts to 5 bases on V and 0 bases on J, and the germline ends lie 11 bases apart. CDR1 and CDR2, looked up from the germline V gene, are SQVTM and ANQGSEA. To sequence the TCRbeta CDR3 region, genomic DNA was isolated from the sorted cells. The immunoSEQ Assay was used to sequence the TCRbeta CDR3 regions. TCRdb retrieved this table from immuneACCESS and kept in-frame rearrangements only. Not all clones are present; in checked studies, unresolved V genes account for under half, and no reason is known for the remainder. This sample is represented by approximately 70,000 clones; approximately 81% of them were singletons. Roughly 7.9% of the sample comes from the top ten.

The receptor was isolated from an adult with an advanced solid tumor such as melanoma, head and neck, liver or kidney cancer. This chain joins TRBV29-1 to TRBJ1-3; TRBD1 might be the D gene, on 5 matching bases. Source: CD4+ or CD8+ T cells sorted from blood, taken in a trial of the OX40 agonist ivuxolimab. The nucleotide sequence reads as follows: TGCAGCGTTATGTGGGGGAGCTCTGGAAACACCATATATTTT. The translation is CSVMWGSSGNTIYF.